These T cell receptor beta chains were read from a single sample in a study of T cell changes during pregnancy in multiple sclerosis. Using immunoSEQ multiplex PCR, the repertoire was profiled, and TCRdb retains in-frame clones only, with some absent. The repertoire has fewer than 85,000 clones, 92% of them found once; the top ten carry approximately 1.6%. The source was peripheral blood, collected in the first trimester of pregnancy. The receptors derive from a female donor in good health, enrolled as a control in a pregnancy study. Both conserved end residues are part of each CDR3. D genes are given only for firm matches. Expanded clones get a size class; other rows say once, few or many, or leave the size out.

size: -
J: TRBJ2-7
D: -
V: TRBV6-5
DNA: TGTGCCAGCAGCTCACTGGGCAAGCAGTACTTC
CDR3: CASSSLGKQYF

size: -
J: TRBJ2-3
D: TRBD2
V: TRBV2
DNA: TGTGCCAGCATGAGGGGACTAGTTGCAGATACGCAGTATTTT
CDR3: CASMRGLVADTQYF

size: once
J: TRBJ2-7
D: -
V: TRBV28
DNA: TGTGCCAGCAGGAGCCGGGGGTCCTCCTACGAGCAGTACTTC
CDR3: CASRSRGSSYEQYF

size: once
J: TRBJ2-7
D: TRBD2
V: TRBV27
DNA: TGTGCCAGCAGTTTACTTGGTGGGGCGGGAGGGCAAAACGAGCAGTACTTC
CDR3: CASSLLGGAGGQNEQYF

size: -
J: TRBJ2-4
D: -
V: TRBV5-1
DNA: TGCGCCAGCAGCTTGGGGAGGGGGCCGGGAGCCAAAAACATTCAGTACTTC
CDR3: CASSLGRGPGAKNIQYF

size: -
J: TRBJ1-1
D: TRBD1
V: TRBV6-5
DNA: TGTGCCAGCAGCGGACAGGGGGAGAACACTGAAGCTTTCTTT
CDR3: CASSGQGENTEAFF

size: -
J: TRBJ2-7
D: -
V: TRBV7-9
DNA: TGTGCCAGCAGCCTGTCCAGGGAAGAGGACGAGCAGTACTTC
CDR3: CASSLSREEDEQYF

size: -
J: TRBJ1-6
D: -
V: TRBV9
DNA: TGTGCCAGCAGTTCGGATTGGGACGGGGGTTCACCCCTCCACTTT
CDR3: CASSSDWDGGSPLHF

size: -
J: TRBJ2-7
D: -
V: TRBV28
DNA: TGTGCCAGCAGTTCCCCCCATACAGGCTCCTACGAGCAGTACTTC
CDR3: CASSSPHTGSYEQYF

size: -
J: TRBJ2-1
D: TRBD2
V: TRBV7-9
DNA: TGTGCCAGCAGCTCGACTAGCGGAGCCAATGAGCAGTTCTTC
CDR3: CASSSTSGANEQFF